This T cell receptor beta chain was recorded in a study of PD-L1 blockade in urothelial cancer. Described time point: peripheral blood 6 weeks after treatment start. Every patient provided from 1 to 8 samples, collected pretreatment and on-treatment. Libraries were prepared by immunoSEQ multiplex PCR; TCRdb keeps only in-frame clonotypes and omits some of them. The sample yields around 66,000 clones, about nine tenths seen once. With 7 bases clipped from V and 2 bases from J, the junction kept 4 bases outside the gene matches. This CDR3 region has 14 residues. Germline values: CDR1 MNHEY, CDR2 SVGAGI.

The rearrangement joins TRBV6-5 to TRBJ2-5; 10 nucleotides agree with TRBD2. This specimen consisted of PBMCs, obtained around atezolizumab (anti-PD-L1) treatment. The clonotype originates from a man aged 55 to 69 with urothelial cancer. CDR3 sequence: CASTQTSGQETQYF. The CDR3 bases are TGTGCCAGCACCCAGACTAGCGGGCAAGAGACCCAGTACTTC.